This T cell receptor (beta chain) appears in the sequencing data of a study of T cells in Graves' hyperthyroidism and ophthalmopathy. Amplification yielded TCR beta CDR3 regions, with RNA transcripts as the source. The HTBI primer set served for first-round RT-PCR of the TCR CDR3. Each CDR3 protein is one row after TCRdb ran MiXCR on the multiplex PCR reads. The sample consists of approximately 410,000 distinct CDR3 sequences, roughly 15% of them appearing once. This clonotype appeared a few times. V lost 8 bases and J 5 bases, leaving 6 bases between the germline ends. Germline assignment: CDR1 DFQATT and CDR2 SNEGSKA (reference sequence). This CDR3 has 9 amino acids.

The source of this sequence is a man aged 18 to 29 with Graves' ophthalmopathy. The J gene is TRBJ1-1, the V gene TRBV20-1; no reliable D call. Sequenced sample: blood. CDR3 DNA: TGCAGTTTTGGGACTGAAGCTTTCTTT. Translation: CSFGTEAFF.